What follows describes a single TCR beta chain. As yet, its antigen is unknown. The record originates from a study of regulatory T cells in long-lasting Graves disease. Study observations and caveats: Favored usage of TRBV28, TRBJ1-2 and TRBJ2-5 was recorded in persistent disease.

Time point meaning: newly diagnosed GD, antithyroid drugs for less than 3 months. The TCR library was prepared using RNA isolated from PBMCs. Library construction for TCR beta used iRepertoire HTBI primers and Arm-PCR of CDR3 regions. TCRdb re-called the multiplex PCR reads with MiXCR, one entry per CDR3 protein. The sample carries about 460,000 distinct CDR3 sequences, about 14% recorded once. The V gene lost 2 bases and the J gene lost 7 bases, with 15 bases spanning the gap. Germline values: CDR1 SGDLS, CDR2 YYNGEE. The CDR3 totals 15 residues. The same specimen was also included in a second study, on T cells in Graves' hyperthyroidism and ophthalmopathy. That investigation notes: The TCR CDR3 was amplified in a first-round RT-PCR using the HTBI primer set.

The sequenced sample was peripheral blood mononuclear cells (PBMCs), obtained at new diagnosis, from a patient treated with antithyroid drugs. V usage is TRBV9 and J usage is TRBJ2-2; D possibly corresponds to TRBD2 (6 bases). The receptor comes from a woman in her 50s with Graves disease. CDR3 protein: CASSVSGSLNGELFF. Here the CDR3 DNA reads TGTGCCAGCAGCGTTTCCGGGAGCCTTAACGGGGAGCTGTTTTTT.